This T cell receptor beta chain emerged from a study of blood T cell repertoires in COVID-19. Across the whole study: Samples representing acute and convalescent COVID-19 were sourced from the United States, Italy and Spain.

In the study's own analysis: Estimation of nucleated cell counts was performed using reference gene primer amplification. Assay: immunoSEQ multiplex PCR; the TCRdb copy retains only in-frame clones and omits some. The V and J calls and clone size were taken over from that table, and D and trimming were inferred from the DNA. The sample has approximately 500,000 clones, 89% seen once. The Seattle patients, enrolled during active infection, were followed longitudinally. Germline lookup yields CDR1 SEHNR and CDR2 FQNEAQ (reference sequence). The CDR3 consists of 15 residues. Trimming removed 4 bases from V and 3 bases from J; junction bases left unmatched: 9.

Material for sequencing was peripheral blood. This chain uses TRBV7-9 with TRBJ2-7; TRBD1 agrees at 7 bases. The receptor comes from a man younger than 35 with COVID-19, enrolled during active disease. The CDR3: CASSSTQGVNYEQYF. CDR3 sequence (DNA): TGTGCCAGCAGCTCGACTCAGGGGGTAAACTACGAGCAGTACTTC.